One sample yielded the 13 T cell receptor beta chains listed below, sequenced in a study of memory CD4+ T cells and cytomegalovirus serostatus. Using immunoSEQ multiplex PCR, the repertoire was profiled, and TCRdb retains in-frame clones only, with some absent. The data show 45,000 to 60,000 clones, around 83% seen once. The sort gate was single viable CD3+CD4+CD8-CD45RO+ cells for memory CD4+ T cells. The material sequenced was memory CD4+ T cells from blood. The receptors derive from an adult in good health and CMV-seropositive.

DNA for the CDR3: TGTGCCAGCAGCTTAAGCAGTAACTATGGCTACACCTTC. Residues: CASSLSSNYGYTF. The chain combines TRBV7-3 with TRBJ1-2; D is unresolved. Germline V gene lookup returns CDR1 SGHTA and CDR2 FQGTGA. This CDR3 spans 13 amino acids. The V end lost 1 base, the J end lost 1 base, and 4 bases lay between the germline ends.

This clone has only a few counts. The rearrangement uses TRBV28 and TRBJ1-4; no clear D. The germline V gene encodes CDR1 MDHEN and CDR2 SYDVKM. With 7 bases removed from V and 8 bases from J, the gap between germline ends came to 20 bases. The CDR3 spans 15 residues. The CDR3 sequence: CASIPGVGFQEKLFF. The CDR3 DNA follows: TGTGCCAGCATTCCCGGGGTGGGGTTTCAGGAAAAACTGTTTTTT. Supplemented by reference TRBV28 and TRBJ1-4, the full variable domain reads DVKVTQSSRYLVKRTGEKVFLECVQDMDHENMFWYRQDPGLGLRLIYFSYDVKMKEKGDIPEGYSVSREKKERFSLILESASTNQTSMYLCASIPGVGFQEKLFFGSGTQLSVL.

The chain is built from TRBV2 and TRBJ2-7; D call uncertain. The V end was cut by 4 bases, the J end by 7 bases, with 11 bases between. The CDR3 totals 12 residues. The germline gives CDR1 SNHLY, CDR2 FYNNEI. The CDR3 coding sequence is TGTGCCAGCAGTGTAGTTAGCTTGGAGCAGTACTTC. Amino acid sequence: CASSVVSLEQYF.

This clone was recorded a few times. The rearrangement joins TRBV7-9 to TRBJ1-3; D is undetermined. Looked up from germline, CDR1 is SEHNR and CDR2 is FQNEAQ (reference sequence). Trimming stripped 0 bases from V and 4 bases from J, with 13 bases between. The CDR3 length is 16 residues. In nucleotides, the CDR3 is TGTGCCAGCAGCTTAGCACCCGTTGAGTTGGGAAACACCATATATTTT. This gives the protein CASSLAPVELGNTIYF.

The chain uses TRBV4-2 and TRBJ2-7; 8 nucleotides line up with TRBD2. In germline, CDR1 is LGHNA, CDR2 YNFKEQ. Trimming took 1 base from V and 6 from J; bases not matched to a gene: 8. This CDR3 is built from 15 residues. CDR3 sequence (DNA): TGTGCCAGCAGCCAAGCGTCGGGAGGGCACGGCGAGCAGTACTTC. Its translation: CASSQASGGHGEQYF.

CDR3: CASSLLNTEAFF. In DNA, the CDR3 is TGTGCCAGCAGTTTGCTGAACACTGAAGCTTTCTTT. The V gene is TRBV28, the J gene TRBJ1-1; no firm D call. The CDR3 contains 12 residues. Trimming cost V 3 bases and J 0 bases, with 2 bases left between them. Looked up from germline, CDR1 is MDHEN and CDR2 is SYDVKM.

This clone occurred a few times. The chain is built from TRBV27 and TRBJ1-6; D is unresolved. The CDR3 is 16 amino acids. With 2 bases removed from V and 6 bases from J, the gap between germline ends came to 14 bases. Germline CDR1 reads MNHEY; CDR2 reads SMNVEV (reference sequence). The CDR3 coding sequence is TGTGCCAGCAGTTTAAGGGCCCAGGCCCGTAATTCACCCCTCCACTTT. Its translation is CASSLRAQARNSPLHF.

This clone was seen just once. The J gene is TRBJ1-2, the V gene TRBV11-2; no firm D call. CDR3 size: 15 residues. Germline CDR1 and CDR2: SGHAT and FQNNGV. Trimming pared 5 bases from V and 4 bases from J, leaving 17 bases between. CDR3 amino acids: CASSPSGRAVYGYTF. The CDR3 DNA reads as TGTGCCAGCAGCCCAAGCGGACGGGCCGTCTATGGCTACACCTTC.

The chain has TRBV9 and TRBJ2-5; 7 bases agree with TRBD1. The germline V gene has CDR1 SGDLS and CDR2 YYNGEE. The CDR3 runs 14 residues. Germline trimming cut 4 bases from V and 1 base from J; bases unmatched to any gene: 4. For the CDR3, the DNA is TGTGCCAGCAGCCTTCGACAGGGCCAAGAGACCCAGTACTTC. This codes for CASSLRQGQETQYF.

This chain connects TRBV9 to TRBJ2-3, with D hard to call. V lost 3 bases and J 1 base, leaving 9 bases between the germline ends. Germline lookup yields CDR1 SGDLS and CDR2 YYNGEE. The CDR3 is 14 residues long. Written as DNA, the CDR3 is TGTGCCAGCAGCGCATACTATGGCACAGATACGCAGTATTTT. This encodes CASSAYYGTDTQYF.

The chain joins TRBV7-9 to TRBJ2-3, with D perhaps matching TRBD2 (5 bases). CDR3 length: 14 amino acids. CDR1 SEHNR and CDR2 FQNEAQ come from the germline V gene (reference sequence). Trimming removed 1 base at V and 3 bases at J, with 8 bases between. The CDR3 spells CASSLVRETDTQYF. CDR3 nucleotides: TGTGCCAGCAGCTTAGTGAGGGAGACAGATACGCAGTATTTT.

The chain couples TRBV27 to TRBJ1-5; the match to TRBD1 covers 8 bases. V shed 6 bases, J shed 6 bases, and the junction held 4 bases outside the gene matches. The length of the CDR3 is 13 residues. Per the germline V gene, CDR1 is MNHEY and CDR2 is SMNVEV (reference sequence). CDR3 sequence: CASRDRVGQPQHF. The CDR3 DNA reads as TGTGCCAGCAGGGACAGGGTCGGTCAGCCCCAGCATTTT.

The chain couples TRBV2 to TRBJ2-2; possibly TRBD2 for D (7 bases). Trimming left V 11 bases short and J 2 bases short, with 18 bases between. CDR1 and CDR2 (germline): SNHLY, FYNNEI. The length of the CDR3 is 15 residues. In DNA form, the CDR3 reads TGTGCCGGGAGCACCTCGGGGGGCAACACCGGGGAGCTGTTTTTT. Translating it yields CAGSTSGGNTGELFF.